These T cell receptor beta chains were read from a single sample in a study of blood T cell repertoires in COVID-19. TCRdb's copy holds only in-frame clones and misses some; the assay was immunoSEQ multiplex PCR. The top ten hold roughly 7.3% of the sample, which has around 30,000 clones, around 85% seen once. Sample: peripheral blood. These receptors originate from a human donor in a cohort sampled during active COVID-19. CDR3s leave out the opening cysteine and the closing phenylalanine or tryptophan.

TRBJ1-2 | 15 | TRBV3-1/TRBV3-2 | ASSQESLSGDNYGYT
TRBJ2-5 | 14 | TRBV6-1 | ASSEAWTGGAETQY
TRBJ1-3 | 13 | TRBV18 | ASSPQFTSGNTIY
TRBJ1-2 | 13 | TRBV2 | ASRPQGGQGGGYT
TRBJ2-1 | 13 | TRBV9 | ASSPRGDSYNEQF
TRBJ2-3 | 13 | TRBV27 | ASSLGTSGTDTQY
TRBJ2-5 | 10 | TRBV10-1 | AGQGKQETQY
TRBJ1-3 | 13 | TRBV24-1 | ATSDGQLSGNTIY
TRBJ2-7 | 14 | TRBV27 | ASGQSEGAWRGEQY
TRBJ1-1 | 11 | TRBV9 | ASSAGGYTEAF
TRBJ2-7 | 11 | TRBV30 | AWTMDRGHEQY
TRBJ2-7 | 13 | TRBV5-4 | ASSLPGTGKNEQY
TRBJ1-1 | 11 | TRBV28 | ASRKGEGTEAF
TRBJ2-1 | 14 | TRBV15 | ATSRAREGRDNEQF
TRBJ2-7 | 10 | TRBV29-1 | SVDRGGDEQY
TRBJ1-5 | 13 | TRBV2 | ASTGNREGNQPQH
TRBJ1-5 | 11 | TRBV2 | ASSLWTNQPQH
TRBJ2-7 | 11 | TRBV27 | ASSWAPGYEQY
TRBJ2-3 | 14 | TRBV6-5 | ASSYFSGSGTDTQY
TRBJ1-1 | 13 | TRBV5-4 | ASSLGGQGRTEAF
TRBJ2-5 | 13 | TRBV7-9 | ASTQTSGRGETQY
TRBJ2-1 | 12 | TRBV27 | ASSDRGPANEQF
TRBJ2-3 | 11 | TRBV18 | ASSPIPSGTQY
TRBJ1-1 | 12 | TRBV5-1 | ASSLTGGGTEAF
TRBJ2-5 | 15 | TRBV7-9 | ASSRSGTGGFGETQY
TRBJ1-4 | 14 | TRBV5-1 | ASSLAPGQGNEKLF
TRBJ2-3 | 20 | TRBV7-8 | ASSLGSSDRMTSGGALDTQY
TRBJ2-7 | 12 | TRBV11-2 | ASSSGQGASEQY
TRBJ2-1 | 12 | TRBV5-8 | ASSAPTSGFTQF
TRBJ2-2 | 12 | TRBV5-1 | ASSLTANTGELF
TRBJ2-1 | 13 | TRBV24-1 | ATSDLTRSPNEQF
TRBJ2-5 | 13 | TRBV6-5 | ASSPGGGRQETQY
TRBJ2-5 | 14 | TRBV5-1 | ASSLSAGGIQETQY
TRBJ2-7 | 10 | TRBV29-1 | SVRDSSYEQY
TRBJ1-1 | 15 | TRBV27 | ASSLRQGVGENTEAF
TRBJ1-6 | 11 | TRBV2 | ASSLAGISPLH
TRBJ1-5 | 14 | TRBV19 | ASSMRQGAPLQPQH
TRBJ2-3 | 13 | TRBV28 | ASRTSGASTDTQY
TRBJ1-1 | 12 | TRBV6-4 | ASRSQDMNTEAF
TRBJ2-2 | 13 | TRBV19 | ASSIYRGLNGELF
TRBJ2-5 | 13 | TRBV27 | ASRPDSPNSVTQY
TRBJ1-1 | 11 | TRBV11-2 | ASSLLWTEALS
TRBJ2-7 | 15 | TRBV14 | ASGPGLAGGRVYEQY
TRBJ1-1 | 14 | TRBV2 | ASSAPVRGMNTEAF
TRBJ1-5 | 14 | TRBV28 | ASSLSAGGGNQPQH
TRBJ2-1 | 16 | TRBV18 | ASSLLTSGAGSYNEQF
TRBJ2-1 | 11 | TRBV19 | ASSTTNYNEQF